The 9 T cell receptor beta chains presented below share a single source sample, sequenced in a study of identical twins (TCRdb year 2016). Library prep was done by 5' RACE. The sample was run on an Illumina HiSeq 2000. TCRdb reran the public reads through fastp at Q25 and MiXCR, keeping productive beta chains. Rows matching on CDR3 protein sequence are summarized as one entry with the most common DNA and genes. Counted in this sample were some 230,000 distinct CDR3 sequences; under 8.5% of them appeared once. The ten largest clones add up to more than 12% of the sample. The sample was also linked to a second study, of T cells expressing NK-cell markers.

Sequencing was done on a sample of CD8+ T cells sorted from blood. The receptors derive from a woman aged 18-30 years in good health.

CDR3 coding DNA: TGTGCCAGCAGTTACTACGGCGGTCAGCCCCAGCATTTT. This codes for CASSYYGGQPQHF. This rearrangement joins TRBV6-5 to TRBJ1-5, with unresolved D. CDR3 length equals 13 residues. With 1 base removed from V and 6 bases from J, the gap between germline ends came to 7 bases. Germline CDR1 and CDR2: MNHEY and SVGAGI.

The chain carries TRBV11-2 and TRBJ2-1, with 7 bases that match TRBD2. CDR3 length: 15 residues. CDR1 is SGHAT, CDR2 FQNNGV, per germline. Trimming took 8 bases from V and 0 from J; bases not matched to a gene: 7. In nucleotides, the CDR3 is TGTGCCAGCGGGGAGGGGACCAGCTCCTACAATGAGCAGTTCTTC. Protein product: CASGEGTSSYNEQFF.

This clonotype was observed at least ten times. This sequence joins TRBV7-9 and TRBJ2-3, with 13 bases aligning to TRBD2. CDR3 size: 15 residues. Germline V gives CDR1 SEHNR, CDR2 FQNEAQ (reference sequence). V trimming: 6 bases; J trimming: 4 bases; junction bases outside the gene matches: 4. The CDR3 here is CASSLLAGGPDTQYF. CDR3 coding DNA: TGTGCCAGCAGTTTACTAGCGGGAGGGCCAGATACGCAGTATTTT. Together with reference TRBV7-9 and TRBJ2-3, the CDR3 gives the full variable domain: DTGVSQNPRHKITKRGQNVTFRCDPISEHNRLYWYRQTLGQGPEFLTYFQNEAQLEKSRLLSDRFSAERPKGSFSTLEIQRTEQGDSAMYLCASSLLAGGPDTQYFGPGTRLTVL.

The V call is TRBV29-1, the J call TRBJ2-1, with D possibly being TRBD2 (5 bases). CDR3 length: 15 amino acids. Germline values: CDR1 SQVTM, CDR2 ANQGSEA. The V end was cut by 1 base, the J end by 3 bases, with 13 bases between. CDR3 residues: CSVEGSGSNYNEQFF. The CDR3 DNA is TGCAGCGTTGAAGGTAGTGGGAGCAACTACAATGAGCAGTTCTTC.

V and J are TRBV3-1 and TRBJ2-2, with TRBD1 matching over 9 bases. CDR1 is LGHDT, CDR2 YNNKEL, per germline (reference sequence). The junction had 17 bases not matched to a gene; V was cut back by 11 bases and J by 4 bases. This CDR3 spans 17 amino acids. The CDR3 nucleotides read TGTGCCTGCACCCTTCCTGGACGGGACAGGGTCACCGGGGAGCTGTTTTTT. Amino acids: CACTLPGRDRVTGELFF. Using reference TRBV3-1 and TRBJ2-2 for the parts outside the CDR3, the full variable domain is DTAVSQTPKYLVTQMGNDKSIKCEQNLGHDTMYWYKQDSKKFLKIMFSYNNKELIINETVPNRFSPKSPDKAHLNLHINSLELGDSAVYFCACTLPGRDRVTGELFFGEGSRLTVL.

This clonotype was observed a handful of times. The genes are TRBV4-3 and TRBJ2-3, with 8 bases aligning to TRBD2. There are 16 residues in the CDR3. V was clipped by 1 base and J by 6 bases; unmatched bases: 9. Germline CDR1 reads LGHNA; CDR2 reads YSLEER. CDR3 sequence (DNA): TGCGCCAGCAGCCAAGGAGTAGCGGGGATCGGGGATACGCAGTATTTT. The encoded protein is CASSQGVAGIGDTQYF.

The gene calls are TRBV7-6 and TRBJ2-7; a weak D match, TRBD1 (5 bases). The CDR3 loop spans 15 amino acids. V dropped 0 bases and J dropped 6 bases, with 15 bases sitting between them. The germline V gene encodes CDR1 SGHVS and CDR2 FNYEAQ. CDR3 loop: CASSLAQGSDLEQYF. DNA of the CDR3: TGTGCCAGCAGCTTAGCCCAGGGCAGCGACCTCGAGCAGTACTTC.

DNA of the CDR3: TGCAGTGCTAGCTTGGGGTCGCGCGTATTGCAGACCCAGTACTTC. Protein product: CSASLGSRVLQTQYF. The V call is TRBV20-1, the J call TRBJ2-5; D uncertain. Germline V CDR1 and CDR2: DFQATT, SNEGSKA (reference sequence). V shed 3 bases and J shed 6 bases, with 20 bases lying between them. The CDR3 spans 15 residues.

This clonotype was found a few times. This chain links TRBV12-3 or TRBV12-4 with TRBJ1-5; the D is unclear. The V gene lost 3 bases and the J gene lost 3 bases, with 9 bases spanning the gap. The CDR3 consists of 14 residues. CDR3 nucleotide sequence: TGTGCCAGCAGTTTCGGCGGAAACAATCAGCCCCAGCATTTT. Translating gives CASSFGGNNQPQHF.